This entry concerns a single TCR beta chain. Its antigen is currently unknown. This sample stems from a study of cytotoxic CD8 clonotypes in ibrutinib-treated CLL. Germline V lookup: CDR1 SGHTA, CDR2 FQGNSA. The V end was cut by 4 bases, the J end by 0 bases, with 11 bases between. The CDR3 is 15 residues long. Notes on the study in general: In sustained-remission versus progressing patients, sampling times differed.

The table came from immunoSEQ multiplex PCR; TCRdb's copy has only in-frame clones and leaves some out. Among some 350,000 clones listed, under 70% were seen once. The sample in question was PBMCs, obtained after 36 months of ibrutinib treatment. This clonotype was obtained from a human donor with chronic lymphocytic leukemia. The chain combines TRBV7-2 with TRBJ2-3; possible D gene TRBD2, 6 bases. The CDR3 sequence is CASSSGLFSTDTQYF. The DNA of the CDR3 is TGTGCCAGCAGCTCGGGACTCTTTAGCACAGATACGCAGTATTTT.